The rows below give T cell receptor beta chains drawn from one sample of a study of blood T cells in healthy people across ages. TCRdb ran MiXCR on the 5' RACE reads and lists one entry per CDR3 protein. This sample carries about 720,000 distinct CDR3 sequences, about 20% of them seen once, and the ten largest clones take about 22%. Sequenced: blood. The receptors derive from a man in his 70s in good health. The CDR3 runs from the conserved cysteine through the conserved F or W. The D gene is left open where the match is weak. Some rows have no size entry. The others give once, few or many, or a class for an expanded clone.

clone_size	v_call	j_call	d_call	cdr3_aa	cdr3_nt
NA	TRBV4-1	TRBJ2-7	NA	CASSQDKGDEQYF	TGCGCCAGCAGCCAAGATAAGGGGGACGAGCAGTACTTC
few	TRBV30	TRBJ1-4	TRBD1	CAWRNRGYEKLFF	TGTGCCTGGAGGAACAGGGGATATGAAAAACTGTTTTTT
NA	TRBV5-1	TRBJ1-4	TRBD1	CASTQGAANEKLFF	TGCGCCAGCACCCAGGGGGCGGCTAATGAAAAACTGTTTTTT
few	TRBV12-3/TRBV12-4	TRBJ2-1	NA	CASSWGSEQFF	TGTGCCAGCAGCTGGGGATCTGAGCAGTTCTTC
NA	TRBV20-1	TRBJ1-3	NA	CSASGDGRSGNTIYF	TGCAGTGCTAGCGGGGACGGGCGCTCTGGAAACACCATATATTTT
few	TRBV10-3	TRBJ1-1	TRBD1	CAIRRQGLDTEAFF	TGTGCCATCAGAAGACAGGGACTAGACACTGAAGCTTTCTTT
NA	TRBV7-9	TRBJ1-3	NA	CASSSTQGNAGNTIYF	TGTGCCAGCAGCTCCACACAGGGAAATGCTGGAAACACCATATATTTT
few	TRBV6-5	TRBJ1-2	NA	CASSRAGGAYGYTF	TGTGCCAGCAGTCGAGCCGGGGGCGCCTATGGCTACACCTTC
NA	TRBV7-2	TRBJ2-5	NA	CASSGRGIALWGETQYF	TGTGCCAGCAGCGGACGGGGCATAGCCTTATGGGGGGAGACCCAGTACTTC
NA	TRBV5-1	TRBJ1-1	NA	CASSRGTEGTEAFF	TGCGCCAGCAGCCGAGGGACTGAGGGGACTGAAGCTTTCTTT
many	TRBV12-3/TRBV12-4	TRBJ2-5	NA	CASSAGALQETQYF	TGTGCCAGCAGCGCTGGGGCACTCCAAGAGACCCAGTACTTC
NA	TRBV11-2	TRBJ1-1	NA	CASSQQSSTEAFF	TGTGCCAGCAGCCAGCAGTCTAGCACTGAAGCTTTCTTT
NA	TRBV27	TRBJ1-2	NA	CASSIRSGANYGYTF	TGTGCCAGCAGTATCCGTTCAGGGGCTAACTATGGCTACACCTTC
NA	TRBV4-1	TRBJ2-5	TRBD2	CASSQRTSGGRQETQYF	TGCGCCAGCAGCCAGCGGACTAGCGGGGGGCGGCAAGAGACCCAGTACTTC
few	TRBV27	TRBJ2-6	TRBD2	CASSFRDYASGANVLTF	TGTGCCAGCAGTTTTCGGGACTATGCCTCTGGGGCCAACGTCCTGACTTTC
few	TRBV20-1	TRBJ2-7	NA	CSARTGNLYEQYF	TGCAGTGCTAGAACCGGGAATCTGTACGAGCAGTACTTC
NA	TRBV18	TRBJ2-1	NA	CASSPPTGGAYNEQFF	TGTGCCAGCTCACCACCTACAGGGGGGGCATACAATGAGCAGTTCTTC